This entry features one T cell receptor beta chain sequence. Its matching antigen is unknown. The sample is drawn from a study of T cells in Graves' hyperthyroidism and ophthalmopathy. Study results and caveats: Ophthalmopathy and stable hyperthyroidism were told apart by a 13 V-J model.

Those patients with uncontrolled infection, other autoimmune disease, pregnancy or lactation were excluded. Regions amplified from RNA transcripts were the TCR beta CDR3 regions. First-round RT-PCR of the TCR CDR3 relied on the HTBI primer set. TCRdb reprocessed the multiplex PCR reads with MiXCR, giving one entry per CDR3 protein. The sample shows about 640,000 distinct CDR3 sequences, roughly 20% of them seen only once. Sequencing was performed on blood. The source of this sequence is a man younger than 45 with Graves' ophthalmopathy.

CDR3 region: CASSLLQGGSDTQYF. As DNA, the CDR3 is TGTGCCAGCAGTTTATTGCAGGGTGGATCAGATACGCAGTATTTT. J is TRBJ2-3 and V is TRBV12-3 or TRBV12-4, with D possibly being TRBD1 (5 bases). Trimming pared 2 bases from V and 4 bases from J, leaving 13 bases between. The length of the CDR3 is 15 residues.